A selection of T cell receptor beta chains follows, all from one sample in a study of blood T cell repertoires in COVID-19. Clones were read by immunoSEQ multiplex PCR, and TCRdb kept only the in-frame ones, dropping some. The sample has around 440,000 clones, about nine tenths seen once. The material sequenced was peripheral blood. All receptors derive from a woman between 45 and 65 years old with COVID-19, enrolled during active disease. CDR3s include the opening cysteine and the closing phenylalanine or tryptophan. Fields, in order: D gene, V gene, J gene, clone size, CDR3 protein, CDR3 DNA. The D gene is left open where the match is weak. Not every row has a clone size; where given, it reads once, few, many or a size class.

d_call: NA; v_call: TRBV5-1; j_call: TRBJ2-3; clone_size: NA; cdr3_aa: CASSPRDMNTDTQYF; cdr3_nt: TGCGCCAGCAGCCCCCGGGACATGAACACAGATACGCAGTATTTT
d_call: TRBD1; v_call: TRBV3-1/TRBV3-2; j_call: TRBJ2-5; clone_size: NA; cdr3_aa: CASSQGTGQETQYF; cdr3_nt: TGTGCCAGCAGCCAGGGGACAGGACAAGAGACCCAGTACTTC
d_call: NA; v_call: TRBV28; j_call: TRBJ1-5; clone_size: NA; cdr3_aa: CASSPVAEHNQPQHF; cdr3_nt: TGTGCCAGCAGCCCCGTAGCAGAGCATAATCAGCCCCAGCATTTT
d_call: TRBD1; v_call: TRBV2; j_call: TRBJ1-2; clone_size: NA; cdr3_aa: CASRAGQGGNYGYTF; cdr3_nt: TGTGCCAGCAGGGCCGGACAGGGAGGAAACTATGGCTACACCTTC
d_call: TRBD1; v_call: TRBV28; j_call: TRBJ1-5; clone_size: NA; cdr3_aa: CASRGDRGLSQPQHF; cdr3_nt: TGTGCCAGCAGAGGAGACAGGGGGCTTTCTCAGCCCCAGCATTTT
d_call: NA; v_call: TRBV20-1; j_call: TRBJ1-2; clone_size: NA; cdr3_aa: CSASIQEGYTF; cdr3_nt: TGCAGTGCTAGCATACAGGAAGGCTACACCTTC
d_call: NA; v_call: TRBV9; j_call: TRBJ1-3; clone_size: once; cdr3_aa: CASSVQGVGNTIYF; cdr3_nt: TGTGCCAGCAGCGTACAGGGCGTGGGAAACACCATATATTTT
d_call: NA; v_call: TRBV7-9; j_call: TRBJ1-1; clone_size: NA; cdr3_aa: CASSLWGRNYTEAFF; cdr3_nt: TGTGCCAGCAGCTTATGGGGCAGAAACTACACTGAAGCTTTCTTT
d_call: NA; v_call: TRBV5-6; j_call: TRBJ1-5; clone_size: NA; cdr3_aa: CASSRRGAGSKAQHF; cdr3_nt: TGTGCCAGCAGCCGAAGAGGGGCGGGGAGCAAGGCCCAGCATTTT
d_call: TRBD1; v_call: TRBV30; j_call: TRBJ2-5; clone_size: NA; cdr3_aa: CALQGAPGETQYF; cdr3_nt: TGTGCCTTACAGGGGGCCCCCGGAGAGACCCAGTACTTC
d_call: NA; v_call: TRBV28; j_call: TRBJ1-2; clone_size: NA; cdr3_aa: CASSLLNYGYTF; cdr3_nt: TGTGCCAGCAGTTTGTTAAACTATGGCTACACCTTC
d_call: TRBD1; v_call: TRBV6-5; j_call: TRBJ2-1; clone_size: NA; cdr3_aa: CASTVRQGSYNEQFF; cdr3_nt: TGTGCCAGCACCGTACGACAGGGGTCCTACAATGAGCAGTTCTTC
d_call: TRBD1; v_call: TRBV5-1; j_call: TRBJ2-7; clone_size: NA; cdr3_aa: CASSLAGGLSYEQYF; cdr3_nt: TGCGCCAGCAGCTTGGCAGGGGGTCTCTCCTACGAGCAGTACTTC
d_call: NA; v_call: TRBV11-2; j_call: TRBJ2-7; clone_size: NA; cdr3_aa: CASSPLRGPYEQYF; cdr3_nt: TGTGCCAGCAGCCCACTGCGGGGACCCTACGAGCAGTACTTC
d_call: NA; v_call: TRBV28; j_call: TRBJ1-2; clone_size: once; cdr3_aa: CASSSRDNYGYTF; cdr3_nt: TGTGCCAGCAGTTCTCGGGATAACTATGGCTACACCTTC
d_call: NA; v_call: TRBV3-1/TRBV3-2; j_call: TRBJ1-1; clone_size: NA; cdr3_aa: CASSLESVTEAFF; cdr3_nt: TGTGCCAGCAGCCTAGAGTCGGTTACTGAAGCTTTCTTT
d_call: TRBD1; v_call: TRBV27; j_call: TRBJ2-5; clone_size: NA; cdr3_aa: CASSSLQGQETQYF; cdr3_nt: TGTGCCAGCAGTTCATTACAGGGGCAAGAGACCCAGTACTTC
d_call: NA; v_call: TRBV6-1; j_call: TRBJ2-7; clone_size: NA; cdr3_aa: CASSEQPPTGFINEQYF; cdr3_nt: TGTGCCAGCAGTGAACAACCCCCGACGGGTTTTATAAACGAGCAGTACTTC
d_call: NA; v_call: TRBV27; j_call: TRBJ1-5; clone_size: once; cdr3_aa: CASSFSYRDNQPQHF; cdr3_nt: TGTGCCAGCAGTTTCTCCTACAGGGACAATCAGCCCCAGCATTTT
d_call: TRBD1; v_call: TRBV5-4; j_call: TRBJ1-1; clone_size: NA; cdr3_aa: CASSFPQGGVTEAFF; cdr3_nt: TGTGCCAGCAGCTTTCCCCAGGGGGGTGTGACTGAAGCTTTCTTT
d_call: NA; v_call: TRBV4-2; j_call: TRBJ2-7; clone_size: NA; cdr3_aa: CASSQGLAYEQYF; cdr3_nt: TGTGCCAGCAGCCAAGGGCTAGCTTACGAGCAGTACTTC
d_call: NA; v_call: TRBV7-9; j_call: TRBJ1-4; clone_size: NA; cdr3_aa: CASSFVGEKLFF; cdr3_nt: TGTGCCAGCAGCTTTGTCGGTGAAAAACTGTTTTTT
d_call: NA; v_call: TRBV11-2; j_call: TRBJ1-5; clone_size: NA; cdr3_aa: CASSLGRSVREGQPQHF; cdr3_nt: TGTGCCAGCAGCTTAGGAAGGAGTGTGAGGGAGGGTCAGCCCCAGCATTTT
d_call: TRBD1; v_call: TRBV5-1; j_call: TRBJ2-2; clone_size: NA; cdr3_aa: CASSWTGGAYTGELFF; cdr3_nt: TGCGCCAGCAGCTGGACAGGGGGCGCGTATACCGGGGAGCTGTTTTTT
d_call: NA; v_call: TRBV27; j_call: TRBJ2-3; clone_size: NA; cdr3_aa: CASSLGAGVGVTDTQYF; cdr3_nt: TGTGCCAGCAGTTTAGGGGCAGGGGTAGGGGTGACAGATACGCAGTATTTT
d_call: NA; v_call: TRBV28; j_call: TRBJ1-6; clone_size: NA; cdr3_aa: CASSPPTGTRGSPLHF; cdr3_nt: TGTGCCAGCAGCCCACCCACCGGGACTCGAGGATCACCCCTCCACTTT
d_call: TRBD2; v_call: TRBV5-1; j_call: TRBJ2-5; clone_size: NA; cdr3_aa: CASSPVGLAGGSETQYF; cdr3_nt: TGCGCCAGCAGCCCGGTAGGACTAGCGGGGGGTTCGGAGACCCAGTACTTC
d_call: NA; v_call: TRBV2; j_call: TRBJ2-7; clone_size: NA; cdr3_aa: CASNLQGYEQYF; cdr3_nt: TGTGCCAGCAATCTACAGGGCTACGAGCAGTACTTC
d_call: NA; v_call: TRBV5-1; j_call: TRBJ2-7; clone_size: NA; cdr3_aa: CASSLHSPYEQYF; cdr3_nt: TGCGCCAGCAGCTTGCACAGCCCCTACGAGCAGTACTTC
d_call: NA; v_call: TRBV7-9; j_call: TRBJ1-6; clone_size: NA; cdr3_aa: CASSHPDSPLHF; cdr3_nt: TGTGCCAGCAGCCATCCGGATTCACCCCTCCACTTT
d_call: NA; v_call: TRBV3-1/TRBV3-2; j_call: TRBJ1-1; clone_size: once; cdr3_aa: CASSQGGLSGAFF; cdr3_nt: TGTGCCAGCAGCCAAGGGGGCCTATCCGGAGCTTTCTTT
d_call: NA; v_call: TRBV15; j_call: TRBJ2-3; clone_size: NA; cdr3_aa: CATSRDLASTDTQYF; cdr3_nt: TGTGCCACCAGCAGAGATCTAGCGAGCACAGATACGCAGTATTTT
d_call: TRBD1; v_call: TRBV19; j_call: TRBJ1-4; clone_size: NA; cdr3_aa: CASSKQGIANEKLFF; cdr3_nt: TGTGCCAGTAGTAAACAGGGGATAGCGAATGAAAAACTGTTTTTT
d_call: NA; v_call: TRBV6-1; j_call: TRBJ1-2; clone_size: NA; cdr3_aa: CASSEVGQGLYGYTF; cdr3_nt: TGTGCCAGCAGTGAAGTGGGGCAGGGACTTTATGGCTACACCTTC
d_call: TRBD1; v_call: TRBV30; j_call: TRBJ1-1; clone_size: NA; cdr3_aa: CAWGQGATEAFF; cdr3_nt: TGTGCCTGGGGACAGGGGGCTACTGAAGCTTTCTTT
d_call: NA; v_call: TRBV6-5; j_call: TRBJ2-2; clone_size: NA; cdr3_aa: CASRVNRVGELFF; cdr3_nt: TGTGCCAGCCGCGTAAACAGGGTCGGGGAGCTGTTTTTT
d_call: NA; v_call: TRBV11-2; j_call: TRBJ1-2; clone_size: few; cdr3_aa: CASSFPSYGYTF; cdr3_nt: TGTGCCAGCAGCTTCCCCTCCTATGGCTACACCTTC
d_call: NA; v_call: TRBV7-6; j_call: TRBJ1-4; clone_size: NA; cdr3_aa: CASSLRHRDEKLFF; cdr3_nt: TGTGCCAGCAGCTTACGCCACAGGGATGAAAAACTGTTTTTT
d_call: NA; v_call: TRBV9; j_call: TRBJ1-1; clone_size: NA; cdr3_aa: CASSLHDEVGTEAFF; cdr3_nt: TGTGCCAGCAGCCTCCATGACGAGGTGGGCACTGAAGCTTTCTTT
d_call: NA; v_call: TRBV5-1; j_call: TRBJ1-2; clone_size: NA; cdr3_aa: CASSLHSNYGYTF; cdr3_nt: TGCGCCAGCAGCTTGCACTCAAACTATGGCTACACCTTC
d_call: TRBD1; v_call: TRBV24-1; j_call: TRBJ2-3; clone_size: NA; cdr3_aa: CATSRGQDTDTQYF; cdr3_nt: TGTGCCACCAGTCGAGGACAGGACACAGATACGCAGTATTTT
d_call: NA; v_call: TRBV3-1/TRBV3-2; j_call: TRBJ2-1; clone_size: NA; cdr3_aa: CASSQRGAYNEQFF; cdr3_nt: TGTGCCAGCAGCCAACGGGGAGCCTACAATGAGCAGTTCTTC
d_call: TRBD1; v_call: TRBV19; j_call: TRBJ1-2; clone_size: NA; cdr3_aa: CASRRRQGRGYTF; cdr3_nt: TGTGCCAGTAGGAGGCGACAGGGACGTGGCTACACCTTC
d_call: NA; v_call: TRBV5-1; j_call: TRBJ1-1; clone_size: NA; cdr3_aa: CASSYLPNTEAFF; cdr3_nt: TGCGCCAGCAGCTACTTGCCCAACACTGAAGCTTTCTTT
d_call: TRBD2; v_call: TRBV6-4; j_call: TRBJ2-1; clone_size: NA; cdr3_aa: CASRLSGGASEQFF; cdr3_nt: TGTGCCAGCAGACTCAGCGGGGGGGCAAGTGAGCAGTTCTTC
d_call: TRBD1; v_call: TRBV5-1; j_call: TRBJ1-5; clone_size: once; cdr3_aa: CASSPTTGLNQPQHF; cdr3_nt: TGCGCCAGCAGCCCGACGACAGGGCTGAATCAGCCCCAGCATTTT
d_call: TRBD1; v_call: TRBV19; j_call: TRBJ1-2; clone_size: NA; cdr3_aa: CASSIAVGQARYGYTF; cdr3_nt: TGTGCCAGTAGTATCGCGGTGGGACAGGCACGCTATGGCTACACCTTC
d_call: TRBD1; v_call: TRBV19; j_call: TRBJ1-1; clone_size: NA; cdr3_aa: CASSGQGDAAFF; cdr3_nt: TGTGCCAGTAGCGGACAGGGGGATGCAGCTTTCTTT
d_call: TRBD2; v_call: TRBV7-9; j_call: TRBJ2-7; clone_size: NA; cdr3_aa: CASSFKRGNEQYF; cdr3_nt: TGTGCCAGCAGCTTCAAGCGGGGGAACGAGCAGTACTTC
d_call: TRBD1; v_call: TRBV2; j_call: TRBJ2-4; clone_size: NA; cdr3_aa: CASSSGTVVGIQYF; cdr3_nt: TGTGCCAGCAGCTCCGGGACAGTAGTAGGCATTCAGTACTTC
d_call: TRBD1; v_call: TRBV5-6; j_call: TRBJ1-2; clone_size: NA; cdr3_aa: CASSRGQAYYGYTF; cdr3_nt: TGTGCCAGCAGCAGGGGACAGGCTTACTATGGCTACACCTTC
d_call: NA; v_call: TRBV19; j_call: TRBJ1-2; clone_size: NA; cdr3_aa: CASSLTRENYGYTF; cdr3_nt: TGTGCCAGTAGTCTTACCCGGGAGAACTATGGCTACACCTTC
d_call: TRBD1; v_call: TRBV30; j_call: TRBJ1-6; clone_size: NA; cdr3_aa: CAGTGQDSPLHF; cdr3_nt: TGTGCCGGGACGGGACAGGATTCACCCCTCCACTTT
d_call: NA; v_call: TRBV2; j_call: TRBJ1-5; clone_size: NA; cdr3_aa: CASGGRTVVNQPQHF; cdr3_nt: TGTGCCAGCGGAGGTCGGACAGTAGTAAATCAGCCCCAGCATTTT
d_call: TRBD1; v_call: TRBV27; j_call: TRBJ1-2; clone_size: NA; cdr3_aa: CASSFSGTGYGYTF; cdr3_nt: TGTGCCAGCAGTTTTTCCGGGACAGGCTATGGCTACACCTTC
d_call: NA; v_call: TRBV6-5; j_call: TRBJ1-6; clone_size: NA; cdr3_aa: CASSTGNSPLHF; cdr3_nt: TGTGCCAGCAGCACGGGGAATTCACCCCTCCACTTT